These 6 T cell receptor beta chains originate from one sample sequenced in a study of blood T cell repertoires in COVID-19. Measured with immunoSEQ multiplex PCR; TCRdb has only the in-frame clones, and not every one. The sample includes approximately 140,000 clones, around 83% of them seen just once. The specimen was peripheral blood. These TCRs come from a man aged 25-45 years with COVID-19, enrolled during active disease.

This rearrangement joins TRBV6-5 to TRBJ1-3, with D perhaps matching TRBD1 (6 bases). The CDR3 consists of 15 residues. Germline CDR1 and CDR2: MNHEY and SVGAGI. V lost 6 bases and J 0 bases, leaving 12 bases between the germline ends. The CDR3 bases are TGTGCCAGCAGCCCGGACAGAAGCTCTGGAAACACCATATATTTT. This translates into CASSPDRSSGNTIYF.

The chain employs TRBV18 and TRBJ2-7; possible D gene TRBD1, 5 bases. Deletions cut 3 bases from V and 2 bases from J, with 17 bases between. Germline loops: CDR1 KGHSH, CDR2 LQKENI. The CDR3 length is 16 residues. The CDR3 spells CASSPVPPTVAYEQYF. The CDR3 nucleotides read TGTGCCAGCTCACCCGTTCCTCCGACAGTAGCCTACGAGCAGTACTTC. Looking up the rest from reference TRBV18 and TRBJ2-7 gives the full variable domain: NAGVMQNPRHLVRRRGQEARLRCSPMKGHSHVYWYRQLPEEGLKFMVYLQKENIIDESGMPKERFSAEFPKEGPSILRIQQVVRGDSAAYFCASSPVPPTVAYEQYFGPGTRLTVT.

The chain uses TRBV29-1 and TRBJ1-6; 9 bases align to TRBD1. The CDR3 extends over 14 amino acids. J lost 6 bases, V lost 7 bases, and 7 bases had no gene match. Germline CDR1 is SQVTM and CDR2 is ANQGSEA. CDR3 protein: CSASTGGSNSPLHF. Written as DNA, the CDR3 is TGCAGCGCAAGTACAGGGGGCTCTAATTCACCCCTCCACTTT.

The chain has TRBV5-1 and TRBJ2-6; D is possibly TRBD1 (5 bases). In germline, CDR1 is SGHRS, CDR2 YFSETQ. This CDR3 comprises 18 residues. V was trimmed by 7 bases and J by 2 bases, leaving 22 bases between them. The CDR3 region is CASGSPAQGGPGANVLTF. The CDR3 DNA is TGCGCCAGCGGGTCCCCGGCGCAGGGCGGACCTGGGGCCAACGTCCTGACTTTC. Full variable domain (rest looked up from reference TRBV5-1 and TRBJ2-6): KAGVTQTPRYLIKTRGQQVTLSCSPISGHRSVSWYQQTPGQGLQFLFEYFSETQRNKGNFPGRFSGRQFSNSRSEMNVSTLELGDSALYLCASGSPAQGGPGANVLTFGAGSRLTVL.

Written as DNA, the CDR3 is TGTGCCAGCACCACGACAGGGTTGTATGCAAACATTCAGTACTTC. The encoded protein is CASTTTGLYANIQYF. The chain links TRBV6-5 to TRBJ2-4, with 7 bases that match TRBD1. The CDR3 loop spans 15 amino acids. Germline lookup yields CDR1 MNHEY and CDR2 SVGAGI. Trimming took 7 bases from V and 6 from J; bases not matched to a gene: 12.

The chain couples TRBV6-2 or TRBV6-3 to TRBJ1-5, with unresolved D. This CDR3 spans 14 amino acids. Between the trimmed V and J ends, which lost 2 bases and 4 bases, there was a span of 9 bases. CDR1 is MNHEY, CDR2 SVGEGT, per germline. The CDR3 DNA reads TGTGCCAGCAGTTACGCCCAGATTAATCAGCCCCAGCATTTT. Protein sequence: CASSYAQINQPQHF.